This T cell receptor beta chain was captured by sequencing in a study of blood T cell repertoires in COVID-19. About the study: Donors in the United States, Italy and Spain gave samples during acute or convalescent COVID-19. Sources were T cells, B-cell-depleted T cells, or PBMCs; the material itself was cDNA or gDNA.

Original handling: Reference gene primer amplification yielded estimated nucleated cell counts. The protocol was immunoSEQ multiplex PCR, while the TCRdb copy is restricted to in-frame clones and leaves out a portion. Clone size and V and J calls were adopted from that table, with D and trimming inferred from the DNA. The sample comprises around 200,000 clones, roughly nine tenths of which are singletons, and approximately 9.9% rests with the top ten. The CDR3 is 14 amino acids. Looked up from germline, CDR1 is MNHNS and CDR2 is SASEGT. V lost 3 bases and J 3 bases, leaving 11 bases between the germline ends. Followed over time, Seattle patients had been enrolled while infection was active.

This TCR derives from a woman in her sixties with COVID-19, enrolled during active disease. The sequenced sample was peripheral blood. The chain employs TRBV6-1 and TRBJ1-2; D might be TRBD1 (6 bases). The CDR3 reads CASSDGGADYGYTF. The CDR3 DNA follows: TGTGCCAGCAGTGACGGGGGGGCCGACTATGGCTACACCTTC.